These T cell receptor beta chains were read from a single sample in a study of cytomegalovirus exposure and HLA in healthy donors. Generated by immunoSEQ multiplex PCR, the TCRdb table keeps only in-frame clones and is missing some. Of about 130,000 clones listed, roughly 85% are singletons. Material for sequencing was PBMCs. The receptors were gathered from a boy younger than 18 in good health and CMV-seronegative. Both conserved end residues are part of each CDR3. The D gene is left open where the match is weak. A row's size may be missing; if present it is once, few, many or a size class.

clone_size	v_call	j_call	cdr3_length	d_call	cdr3_nt	cdr3_aa
NA	TRBV30	TRBJ2-5	18	TRBD1	TGTGCCTGGAGTGCCCCGGGACAGGGGGTAGTTTGGCAAGAGACCCAGTACTTC	CAWSAPGQGVVWQETQYF
NA	TRBV6-5	TRBJ1-4	14	TRBD1	TGTGCCAGCAGCAGGACAGGGGAGAGTGAAAAACTGTTTTTT	CASSRTGESEKLFF
NA	TRBV14	TRBJ1-3	15	TRBD1	TGTGCCAGCAGCCACCGGGACAGCTCTGGAAACACCATATATTTT	CASSHRDSSGNTIYF
NA	TRBV9	TRBJ2-1	20	TRBD2	TGTGCCAGCAGTGCCTCAGGTTCTAAGGGACTAGCGGGGGTATACAATGAGCAGTTCTTC	CASSASGSKGLAGVYNEQFF
few	TRBV7-2	TRBJ2-5	15	TRBD2	TGTGCCAGCAGCTTTTTGGCGGGAGGAGAGGAGACCCAGTACTTC	CASSFLAGGEETQYF
NA	TRBV27	TRBJ2-7	17	NA	TGTGCCAGCAGCTTGCAGCCTGGGGACTTCTACTCCTACGAGCAGTACTTC	CASSLQPGDFYSYEQYF
few	TRBV7-8	TRBJ2-2	15	NA	TGTGCCAGCAGCTTAGGGGGCCAGAACACCGGGGAGCTGTTTTTT	CASSLGGQNTGELFF
NA	TRBV6-5	TRBJ1-2	15	NA	TGTGCCAGCAGTCCGCTGGGATTCACAGGTTATGGCTACACCTTC	CASSPLGFTGYGYTF
NA	TRBV27	TRBJ2-2	18	TRBD1	TGTGCCAGCAGTTTCCTACTGACAGGGAACCTGAACACCGGGGAGCTGTTTTTT	CASSFLLTGNLNTGELFF
few	TRBV5-4	TRBJ2-7	16	NA	TGTGCCAGCAGCTTGCCTAGTATCCGGGAAAGCGGCGAGCAGTACTTC	CASSLPSIRESGEQYF
NA	TRBV5-5	TRBJ2-2	18	TRBD2	TGTGCCAGCAGCTTGAGGCTAGCGGGAGGATCGAACACCGGGGAGCTGTTTTTT	CASSLRLAGGSNTGELFF
NA	TRBV19	TRBJ1-2	14	NA	TGTGCCAGTAGTCTCGGGACATCCCGCGGCGGCTACACCTTC	CASSLGTSRGGYTF
NA	TRBV5-6	TRBJ2-7	13	NA	TGTGCCAGCAGCTTGTTCCAGGGTCCCGAGCAGTACTTC	CASSLFQGPEQYF
NA	TRBV7-9	TRBJ1-1	15	NA	TGTGCCAGCAGCTTAAACACAGGGATTGGCACTGAAGCTTTCTTT	CASSLNTGIGTEAFF
NA	TRBV7-9	TRBJ2-5	16	TRBD2	TGTGCCAGCAGCTTATCCCTAGCGGGAGGGGAAGAGACCCAGTACTTC	CASSLSLAGGEETQYF
NA	TRBV30	TRBJ1-2	12	NA	TGTGCCTGGAGTGGACAAAACTATGGCTACACCTTC	CAWSGQNYGYTF
few	TRBV19	TRBJ1-1	13	NA	TGTGCCAGTAAAGAACAGGGAAACACTGAAGCTTTCTTT	CASKEQGNTEAFF
NA	TRBV10-3	TRBJ1-5	14	NA	TGTGCCATCAGTGAGTCGAGGGATTCTGGGGCCCAGCATTTT	CAISESRDSGAQHF
NA	TRBV9	TRBJ2-1	15	TRBD2	TGTGCCAGCAGCAGGAGCGGGGGAGGTGCATATGAGCAGTTCTTC	CASSRSGGGAYEQFF
NA	TRBV2	TRBJ1-2	12	TRBD1	TGTGCCAGCAGAGAACAGGGGTTTGGCTACACCTTC	CASREQGFGYTF
NA	TRBV29-1	TRBJ2-5	12	NA	TGCAGCGGGATTAGGGGGCAAGAGACCCAGTACTTC	CSGIRGQETQYF
few	TRBV21-1	TRBJ2-1	17	NA	TGTGCCAGCAGCCCCCAGGAGCGGGAGGGCCCCTACAATGAGCAGTTCTTC	CASSPQEREGPYNEQFF
NA	TRBV29-1	TRBJ1-1	14	NA	TGCAGCGTTGAGGGGGTGGGGGGGAACACTGAAGCTTTCTTT	CSVEGVGGNTEAFF
NA	TRBV27	TRBJ2-7	15	TRBD1	TGTGCCAGCAGTTATCGGGACAGCATCTCCTACGAGCAGTACTTC	CASSYRDSISYEQYF
NA	TRBV6-6	TRBJ2-7	13	TRBD2	TGTGCCAGCAGTGGCGTAGCGGGAAACGAGCAGTACTTC	CASSGVAGNEQYF
NA	TRBV6-5	TRBJ2-5	15	NA	TGTGCCAGCAGTTACTCAGGGGGAGGGCTGCAGACCCAGTACTTC	CASSYSGGGLQTQYF
NA	TRBV18	TRBJ2-7	14	TRBD1	TGTGCCAGCTCGTTGGACAGGGTGGCCTACGAGCAGTACTTC	CASSLDRVAYEQYF
NA	TRBV25-1	TRBJ2-7	14	TRBD1	TGTGCCAGCAGTAAGCAGGGGGTCTCCTACGAGCAGTACTTC	CASSKQGVSYEQYF
NA	TRBV5-6	TRBJ2-3	14	NA	TGTGCCAGCAGCTTGTCTAGCGGCACAGATACGCAGTATTTT	CASSLSSGTDTQYF
NA	TRBV7-2	TRBJ2-7	14	NA	TGTGCCAGCAGCTTTTGGGGTGACTACTACGAGCAGTACTTC	CASSFWGDYYEQYF
NA	TRBV2	TRBJ2-7	18	NA	TGTGCCAGCAGTGATGTTGGGGCTTGGAGCGAGAGCTCCTACGAGCAGTACTTC	CASSDVGAWSESSYEQYF
NA	TRBV6-1	TRBJ1-1	15	NA	TGTGCCAGCAGTGAAGCTAAGGGGCGCGAAAAAGAAGCTTTCTTT	CASSEAKGREKEAFF
NA	TRBV7-2	TRBJ1-2	15	NA	TGTGCCAGCAGCATCGCCACAGGCCTTAACTATGGCTACACCTTC	CASSIATGLNYGYTF
once	TRBV29-1	TRBJ2-1	13	NA	TGCAGCGTTGAGCTAGCCCTAGGGAATGAGCAGTTCTTC	CSVELALGNEQFF
NA	TRBV4-1	TRBJ2-7	15	NA	TGCGCCAGCAGCCAACGGTCTGGGGGGTCCTACGAGCAGTACTTC	CASSQRSGGSYEQYF
NA	TRBV7-3	TRBJ2-5	13	NA	TGTGCCAGCAGCTCCCCTGAGGTGGAGACCCAGTACTTC	CASSSPEVETQYF
NA	TRBV30	TRBJ2-5	15	TRBD1	TGTGCCTGGAGTGTACTGACAGGGGACCAAGAGACCCAGTACTTC	CAWSVLTGDQETQYF
NA	TRBV29-1	TRBJ2-1	16	NA	TGCAGCGTAGCCCGCTTGGAGGGCCAATCCCACAATGAGCAGTTCTTC	CSVARLEGQSHNEQFF
NA	TRBV30	TRBJ2-7	11	NA	TGTGCCTGGAGTCGGGGAGGCGAGCAGTACTTC	CAWSRGGEQYF
NA	TRBV5-4	TRBJ1-5	20	NA	TGTGCCAGCAGCTTGAGAGCGGGACTGGGGGATAGCGGTAGCAATCAGCCCCAGCATTTT	CASSLRAGLGDSGSNQPQHF
NA	TRBV16	TRBJ1-5	13	NA	TGTGCCAGCAGCCCCCTAGACAATCAGCCCCAGCATTTT	CASSPLDNQPQHF
NA	TRBV2	TRBJ2-7	15	NA	TGTGCCAGCACCCTGGGGGGGACATACTCCTACGAGCAGTACTTC	CASTLGGTYSYEQYF
NA	TRBV10-3	TRBJ2-1	14	TRBD1	TGTGCCATCAGGAACGGGACAGGCTACAATGAGCAGTTCTTC	CAIRNGTGYNEQFF
NA	TRBV5-1	TRBJ1-4	15	TRBD1	TGCGCCAGCAGCATCCGGACAGGCCCTAATGAAAAACTGTTTTTT	CASSIRTGPNEKLFF
once	TRBV7-6	TRBJ2-2	17	TRBD2	TGTGCCAGCAGCTTCCCTGGGAGGGAGTTCGGCACCGGGGAGCTGTTTTTT	CASSFPGREFGTGELFF